What follows are 10 T cell receptor beta chains derived from one specimen sequenced in a study of T cells in localized non-small cell lung cancer. Produced via immunoSEQ multiplex PCR; TCRdb's table is partial and in-frame only. The sample shows 650 to 850 clones, 28% of them seen only once. Here the sequenced sample was normal lung tissue next to the tumor, taken before any cancer treatment. The receptors were sampled from a female donor over 55 with stage II lung adenocarcinoma.

There are a few counts of this clone. CDR3 residues: CASSQDVGSYSYEQYF. The CDR3 DNA sequence: TGCGCCAGCAGCCAAGATGTGGGTTCCTACTCCTACGAGCAGTACTTC. The J gene is TRBJ2-7, the V gene TRBV4-1, with D unclear. V was cut by 0 bases and J by 0 bases, with 12 bases left in between. The CDR3 runs to 16 residues. Per the germline V gene, CDR1 is MGHRA and CDR2 is YSYEKL.

This clone was seen only a few times. V is TRBV11-3 and J is TRBJ1-1; D remains unclear. CDR3 length: 16 residues. The germline V and J ends were trimmed by 2 bases and 0 bases, with 13 bases remaining between them. The V gene's germline CDR1 is SGHNT and CDR2 YENEEA. CDR3 bases: TGTGCCAGCAGCTTATACAGTTTCGCCATGAACACTGAAGCTTTCTTT. This translates into CASSLYSFAMNTEAFF.

The genes are TRBV28 and TRBJ1-6, with D unclear. The CDR3 extends over 14 amino acids. Trimming shortened V by 6 bases and J by 6 bases, and 12 bases separated the two germline ends. Germline CDR1 reads MDHEN; CDR2 reads SYDVKM. As DNA, the CDR3 is TGTGCCAGCAGCCGTTCCCGAAGTAATTCACCCCTCCACTTT. Protein: CASSRSRSNSPLHF.

Here the CDR3 DNA reads TGTGCCAGCAGTACCACGAGGACAGGGGGACTAATCGAGCAGTACTTC. Translating gives CASSTTRTGGLIEQYF. This chain links TRBV28 with TRBJ2-7, with 10 bases that match TRBD1. Per germline, CDR1 MDHEN and CDR2 SYDVKM. V was clipped by 5 bases and J by 6 bases; unmatched bases: 13. This CDR3 comprises 16 residues.

This clone is deemed medium-sized. V gene TRBV6-8 combines with J gene TRBJ1-5, with 8 bases lining up with TRBD1. V lost 6 bases and J lost 4; bases outside the gene matches: 8. The CDR3 runs to 15 residues. Germline V gives CDR1 MNHGY, CDR2 SAAAGT. CDR3 in amino acids: CASRQDRGFNQPQHF. For the CDR3, the DNA is TGTGCCAGCAGACAAGACAGGGGTTTTAATCAGCCCCAGCATTTT.

The chain carries TRBV19 and TRBJ1-2, with D unresolved. CDR1 is LNHDA, CDR2 SQIVND, per germline (reference sequence). This CDR3 region has 13 residues. V lost 3 bases to trimming and J lost 8 bases, with 13 bases between them. The CDR3 region is CASSMGSLGGYTF. Here the CDR3 DNA reads TGTGCCAGTAGTATGGGATCCTTGGGCGGCTACACCTTC.

The chain recombines TRBV7-1 with TRBJ1-6; D unresolved. TRBV7-1 is recorded as an ORF, its role being uncertain. This CDR3 has 13 residues. The ends were cut back, 4 bases at V and 6 bases at J, with 7 bases in the middle. The CDR3 DNA is TGTGCCAGCAGCTACCTCCCTAATTCACCCCTCCACTTT. Protein sequence: CASSYLPNSPLHF.

This clone turned up a few times. The V gene is TRBV11-3, the J gene TRBJ1-1; D is unresolved. Germline CDR1 SGHNT, CDR2 YENEEA. The CDR3 length is 14 residues. Between the trimmed V and J ends, which lost 1 base and 3 bases, there was a span of 9 bases. The CDR3 reads CASSLGGLHTEAFF. In nucleotides, the CDR3 is TGTGCCAGCAGCTTAGGAGGACTCCACACTGAAGCTTTCTTT.

This clone was counted a few times. This sequence joins TRBV11-3 and TRBJ2-5; 12 bases agree with TRBD2. Trimming cost V 5 bases and J 1 base; bases outside gene matches: 8. CDR3 size: 17 residues. CDR1 and CDR2 from the germline V gene are SGHNT and YENEEA. The CDR3 protein is CASSRRTSGVLQETQYF. CDR3 bases: TGTGCCAGCAGCCGGAGGACTAGCGGGGTACTCCAAGAGACCCAGTACTTC.

By frequency in the sample, this clone is large. The CDR3 bases are TGTGCCAGCAGCGTAGAGGCGACAGGGTACAATTCACCCCTCCACTTT. Residues: CASSVEATGYNSPLHF. This chain uses TRBV9 with TRBJ1-6; TRBD1 agrees at 7 bases. Germline V gives CDR1 SGDLS, CDR2 YYNGEE. CDR3 length: 16 residues. J was trimmed by 7 bases and V by 0 bases; bases with no gene match: 7.